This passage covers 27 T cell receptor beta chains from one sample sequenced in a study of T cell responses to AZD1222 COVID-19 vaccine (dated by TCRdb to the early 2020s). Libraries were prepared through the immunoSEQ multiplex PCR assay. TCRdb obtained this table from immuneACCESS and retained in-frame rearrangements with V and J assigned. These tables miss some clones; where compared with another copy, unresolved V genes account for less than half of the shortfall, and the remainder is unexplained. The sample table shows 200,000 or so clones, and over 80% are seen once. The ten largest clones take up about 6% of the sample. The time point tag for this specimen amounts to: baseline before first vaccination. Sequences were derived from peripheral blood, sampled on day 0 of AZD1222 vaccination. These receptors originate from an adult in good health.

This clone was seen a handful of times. The CDR3 spells CASSITSGSEQFF. The CDR3 DNA is TGTGCCAGTAGTATCACTAGCGGGAGTGAGCAGTTCTTC. This chain uses TRBV19 with TRBJ2-1; 11 positions match TRBD2. V lost 3 bases and J lost 9; bases outside the gene matches: 1. CDR1 LNHDA and CDR2 SQIVND come from the germline V gene (reference sequence). The CDR3 contains 13 residues.

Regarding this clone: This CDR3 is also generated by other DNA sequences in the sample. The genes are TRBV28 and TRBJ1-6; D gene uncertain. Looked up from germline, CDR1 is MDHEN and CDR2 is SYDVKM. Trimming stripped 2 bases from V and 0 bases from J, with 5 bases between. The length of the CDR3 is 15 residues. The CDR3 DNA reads TGTGCCAGCAGTTTACGGAACTCCTATAATTCACCCCTCCACTTT. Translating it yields CASSLRNSYNSPLHF.

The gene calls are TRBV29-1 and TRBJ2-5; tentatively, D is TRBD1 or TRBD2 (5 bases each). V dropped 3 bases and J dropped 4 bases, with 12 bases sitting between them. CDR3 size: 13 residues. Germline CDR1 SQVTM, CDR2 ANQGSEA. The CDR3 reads CSVEGTVGETQYF. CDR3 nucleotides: TGCAGCGTTGAGGGGACGGTAGGAGAGACCCAGTACTTC.

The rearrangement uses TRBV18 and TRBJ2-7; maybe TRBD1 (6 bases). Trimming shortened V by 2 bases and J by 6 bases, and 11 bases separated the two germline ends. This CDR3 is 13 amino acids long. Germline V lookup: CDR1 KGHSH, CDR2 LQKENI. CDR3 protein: CASSPNRDGEQYF. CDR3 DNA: TGTGCCAGCTCACCAAACAGGGACGGCGAGCAGTACTTC.

The CDR3 sequence is CASSVGAVSNEKLFF. CDR3 bases: TGTGCCAGCAGCGTAGGGGCAGTATCGAATGAAAAACTGTTTTTT. V is TRBV9 and J is TRBJ1-4; no reliable D call. Trimming took off 0 bases at V and 5 bases at J, with 11 bases between the two ends. This CDR3 has 15 residues. From germline, CDR1 is SGDLS and CDR2 YYNGEE. The full variable domain, in which reference TRBV9 and TRBJ1-4 provide the parts outside the CDR3, is DSGVTQTPKHLITATGQRVTLRCSPRSGDLSVYWYQQSLDQGLQFLIQYYNGEERAKGNILERFSAQQFPDLHSELNLSSLELGDSALYFCASSVGAVSNEKLFFGSGTQLSVL.

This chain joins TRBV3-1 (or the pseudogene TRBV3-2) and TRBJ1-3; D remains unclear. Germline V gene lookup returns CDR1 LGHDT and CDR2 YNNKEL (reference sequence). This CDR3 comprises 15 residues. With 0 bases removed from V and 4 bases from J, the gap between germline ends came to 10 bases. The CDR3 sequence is CASSQDAFRGNTIYF. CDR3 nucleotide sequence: TGTGCCAGCAGCCAAGACGCCTTTCGCGGAAACACCATATATTTT.

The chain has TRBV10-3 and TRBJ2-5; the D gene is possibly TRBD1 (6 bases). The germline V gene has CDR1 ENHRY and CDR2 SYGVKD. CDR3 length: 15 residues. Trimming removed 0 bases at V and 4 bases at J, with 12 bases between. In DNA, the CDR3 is TGTGCCATCAGTGAGTCTTCCAGGGGTGGAGAGACCCAGTACTTC. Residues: CAISESSRGGETQYF.

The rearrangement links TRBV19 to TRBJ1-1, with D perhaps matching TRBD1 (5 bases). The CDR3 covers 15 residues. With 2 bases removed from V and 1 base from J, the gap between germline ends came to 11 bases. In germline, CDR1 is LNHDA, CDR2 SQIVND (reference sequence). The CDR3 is CASSITSGRNTEAFF. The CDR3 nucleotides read TGTGCCAGTAGTATAACGTCAGGGCGGAACACTGAAGCTTTCTTT.

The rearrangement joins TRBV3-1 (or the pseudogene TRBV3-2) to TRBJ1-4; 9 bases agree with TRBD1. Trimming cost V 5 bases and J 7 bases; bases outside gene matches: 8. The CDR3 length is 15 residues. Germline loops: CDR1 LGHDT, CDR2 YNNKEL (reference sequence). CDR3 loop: CASSARQGVGEKLFF. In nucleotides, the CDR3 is TGTGCCAGCAGCGCGCGACAGGGGGTAGGTGAAAAACTGTTTTTT.

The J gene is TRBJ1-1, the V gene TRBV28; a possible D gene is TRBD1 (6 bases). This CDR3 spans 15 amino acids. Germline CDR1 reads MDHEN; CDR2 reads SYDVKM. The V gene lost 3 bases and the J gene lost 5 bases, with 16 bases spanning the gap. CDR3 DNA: TGTGCCAGCAGTTTTAGCGGGGGGGGCTGGACTGAAGCTTTCTTT. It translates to CASSFSGGGWTEAFF.

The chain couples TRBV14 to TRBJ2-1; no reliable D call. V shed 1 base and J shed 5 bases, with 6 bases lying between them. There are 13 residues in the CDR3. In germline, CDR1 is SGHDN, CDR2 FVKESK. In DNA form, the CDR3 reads TGTGCCAGCAGCCAAGTAAACGACAATGAGCAGTTCTTC. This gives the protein CASSQVNDNEQFF.

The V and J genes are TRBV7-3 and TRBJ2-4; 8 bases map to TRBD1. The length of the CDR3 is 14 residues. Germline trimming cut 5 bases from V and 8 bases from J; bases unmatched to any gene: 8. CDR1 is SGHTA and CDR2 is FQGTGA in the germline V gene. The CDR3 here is CASSASGGRDIQYF. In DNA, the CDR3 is TGTGCCAGCAGCGCCTCAGGGGGCCGGGACATTCAGTACTTC.

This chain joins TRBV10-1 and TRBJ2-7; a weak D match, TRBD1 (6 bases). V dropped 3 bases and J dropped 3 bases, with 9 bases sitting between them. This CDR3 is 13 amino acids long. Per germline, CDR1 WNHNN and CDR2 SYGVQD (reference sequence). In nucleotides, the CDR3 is TGCGCCAGCAGTGAACAGGGAATCTACGAGCAGTACTTC. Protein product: CASSEQGIYEQYF.

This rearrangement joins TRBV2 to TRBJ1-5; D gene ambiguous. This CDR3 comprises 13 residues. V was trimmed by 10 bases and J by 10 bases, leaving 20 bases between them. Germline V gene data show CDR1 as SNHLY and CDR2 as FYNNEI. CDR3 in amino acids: CATTTEVEEPQHF. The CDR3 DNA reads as TGTGCCACTACGACTGAGGTGGAGGAACCCCAGCATTTT. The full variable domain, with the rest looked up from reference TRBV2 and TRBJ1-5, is EPEVTQTPSHQVTQMGQEVILRCVPISNHLYFYWYRQILGQKVEFLVSFYNNEISEKSEIFDDQFSVERPDGSNFTLKIRSTKLEDSAMYFCATTTEVEEPQHFGDGTRLSIL.

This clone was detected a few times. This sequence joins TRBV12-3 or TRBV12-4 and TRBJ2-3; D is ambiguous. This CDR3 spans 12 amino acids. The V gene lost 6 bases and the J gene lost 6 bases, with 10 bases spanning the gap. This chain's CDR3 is CASSSDADTQYF. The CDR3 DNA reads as TGTGCCAGCAGCTCCGACGCGGATACGCAGTATTTT.

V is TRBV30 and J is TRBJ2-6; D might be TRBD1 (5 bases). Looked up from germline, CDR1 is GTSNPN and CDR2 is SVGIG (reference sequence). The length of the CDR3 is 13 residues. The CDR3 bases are TGTGCAGGGGATAACTCTGGGGCCAACGTCCTGACTTTC. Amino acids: CAGDNSGANVLTF.

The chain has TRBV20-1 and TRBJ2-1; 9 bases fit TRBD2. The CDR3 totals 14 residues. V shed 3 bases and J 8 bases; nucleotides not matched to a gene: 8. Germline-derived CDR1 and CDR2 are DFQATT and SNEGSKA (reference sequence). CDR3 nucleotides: TGCAGTGCTAGTGGCGGGAGGGGGACCGATGAGCAGTTCTTC. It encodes CSASGGRGTDEQFF.

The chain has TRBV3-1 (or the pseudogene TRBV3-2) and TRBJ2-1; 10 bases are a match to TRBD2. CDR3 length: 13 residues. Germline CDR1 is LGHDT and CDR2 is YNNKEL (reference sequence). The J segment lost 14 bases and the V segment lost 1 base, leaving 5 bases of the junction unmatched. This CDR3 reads CASSQASGGDKFF. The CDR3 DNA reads TGTGCCAGCAGCCAAGCGAGCGGGGGGGATAAGTTCTTC.

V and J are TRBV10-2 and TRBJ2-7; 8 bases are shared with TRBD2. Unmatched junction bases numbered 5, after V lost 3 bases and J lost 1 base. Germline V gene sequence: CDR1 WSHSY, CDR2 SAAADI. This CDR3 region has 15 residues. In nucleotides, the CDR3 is TGCGCCAGCAGTGATAGAGCGGGGGCTTCCTACGAGCAGTACTTC. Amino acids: CASSDRAGASYEQYF.

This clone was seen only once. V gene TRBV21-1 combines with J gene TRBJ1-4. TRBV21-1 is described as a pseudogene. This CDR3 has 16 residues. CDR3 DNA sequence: TGTGCCAGCAGCAAATTCGGCGGACGGCCTAATGAAAAACTGTTTTTT. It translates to CASSKFGGRPNEKLFF.

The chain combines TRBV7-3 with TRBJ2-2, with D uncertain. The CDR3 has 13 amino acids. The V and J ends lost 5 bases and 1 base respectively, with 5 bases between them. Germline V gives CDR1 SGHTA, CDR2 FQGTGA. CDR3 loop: CASSPENTGELFF. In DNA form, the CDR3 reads TGTGCCAGCAGCCCCGAGAACACCGGGGAGCTGTTTTTT.

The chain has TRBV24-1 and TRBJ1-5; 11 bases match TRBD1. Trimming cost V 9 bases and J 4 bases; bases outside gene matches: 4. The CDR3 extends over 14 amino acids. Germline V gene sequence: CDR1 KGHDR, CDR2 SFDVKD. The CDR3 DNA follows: TGTGCCACCGGCGGGGACAGGGGGAATCAGCCCCAGCATTTT. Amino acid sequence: CATGGDRGNQPQHF.

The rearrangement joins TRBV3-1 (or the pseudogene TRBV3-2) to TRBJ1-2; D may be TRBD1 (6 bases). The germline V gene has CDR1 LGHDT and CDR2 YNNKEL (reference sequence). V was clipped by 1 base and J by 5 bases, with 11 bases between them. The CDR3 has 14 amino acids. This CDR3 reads CASSQGGGPYGYTF. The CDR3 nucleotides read TGTGCCAGCAGCCAAGGTGGGGGGCCGTATGGCTACACCTTC.

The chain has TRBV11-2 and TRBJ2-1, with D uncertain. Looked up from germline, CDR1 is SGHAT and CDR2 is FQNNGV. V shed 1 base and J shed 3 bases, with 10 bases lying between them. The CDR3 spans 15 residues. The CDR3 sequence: CASSLVLDVYNEQFF. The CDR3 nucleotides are TGTGCCAGCAGCTTAGTCTTGGATGTCTACAATGAGCAGTTCTTC. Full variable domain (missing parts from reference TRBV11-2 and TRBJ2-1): EAGVAQSPRYKIIEKRQSVAFWCNPISGHATLYWYQQILGQGPKLLIQFQNNGVVDDSQLPKDRFSAERLKGVDSTLKIQPAKLEDSAVYLCASSLVLDVYNEQFFGPGTRLTVL.

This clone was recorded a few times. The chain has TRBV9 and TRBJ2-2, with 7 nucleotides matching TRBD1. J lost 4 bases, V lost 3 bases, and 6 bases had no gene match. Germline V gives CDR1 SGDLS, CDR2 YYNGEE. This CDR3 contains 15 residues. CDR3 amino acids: CASSEQTGSTGELFF. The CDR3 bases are TGTGCCAGCAGCGAGCAGACAGGGTCCACCGGGGAGCTGTTTTTT.

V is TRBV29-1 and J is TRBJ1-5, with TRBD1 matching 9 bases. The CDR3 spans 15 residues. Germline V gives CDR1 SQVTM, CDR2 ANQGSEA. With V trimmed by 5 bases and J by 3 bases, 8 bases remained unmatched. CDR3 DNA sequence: TGCAGCGTTTCATCAGGACAGGGGTACAATCAGCCCCAGCATTTT. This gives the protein CSVSSGQGYNQPQHF.

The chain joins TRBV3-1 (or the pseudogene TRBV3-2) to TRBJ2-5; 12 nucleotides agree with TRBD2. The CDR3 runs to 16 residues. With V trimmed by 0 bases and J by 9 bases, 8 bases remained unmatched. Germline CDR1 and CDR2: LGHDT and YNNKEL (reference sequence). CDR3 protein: CASSQEGLAGRGAQYF. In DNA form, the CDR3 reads TGTGCCAGCAGCCAAGAGGGACTAGCGGGTCGGGGGGCCCAGTACTTC.